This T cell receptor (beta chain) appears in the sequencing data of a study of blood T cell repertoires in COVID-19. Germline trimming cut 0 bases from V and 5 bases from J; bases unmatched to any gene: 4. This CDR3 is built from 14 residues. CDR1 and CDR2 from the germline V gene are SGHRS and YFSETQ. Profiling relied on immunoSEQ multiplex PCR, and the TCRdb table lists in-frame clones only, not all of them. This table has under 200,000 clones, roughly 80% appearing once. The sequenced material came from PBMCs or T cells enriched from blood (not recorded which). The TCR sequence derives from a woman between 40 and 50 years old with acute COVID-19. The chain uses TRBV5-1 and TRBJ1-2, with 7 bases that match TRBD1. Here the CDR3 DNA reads TGCGCCAGCAGCTTGGAAGGGGGCGCATATGGCTACACCTTC. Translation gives CASSLEGGAYGYTF.